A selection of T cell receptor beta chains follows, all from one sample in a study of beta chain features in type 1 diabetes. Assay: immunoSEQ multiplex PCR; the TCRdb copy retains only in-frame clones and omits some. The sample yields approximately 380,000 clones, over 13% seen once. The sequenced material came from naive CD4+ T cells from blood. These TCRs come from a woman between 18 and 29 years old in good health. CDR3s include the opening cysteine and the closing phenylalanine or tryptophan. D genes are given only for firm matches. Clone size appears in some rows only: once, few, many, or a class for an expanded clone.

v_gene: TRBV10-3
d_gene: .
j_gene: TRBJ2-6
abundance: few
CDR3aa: CAISGSQVLGANVLTF
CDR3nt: TGTGCCATCAGTGGCTCCCAGGTATTGGGGGCCAACGTCCTGACTTTC

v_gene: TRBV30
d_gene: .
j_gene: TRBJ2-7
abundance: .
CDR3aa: CAWALGLVFPYEQYF
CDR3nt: TGTGCCTGGGCCCTGGGGCTAGTATTCCCCTACGAGCAGTACTTC

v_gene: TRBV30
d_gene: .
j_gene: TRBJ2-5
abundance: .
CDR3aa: CAWSYGEETQYF
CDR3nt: TGTGCCTGGAGCTACGGGGAAGAGACCCAGTACTTC

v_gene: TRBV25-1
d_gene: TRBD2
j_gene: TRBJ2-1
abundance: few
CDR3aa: CASSDRLAGVYEQFF
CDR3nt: TGTGCCAGCAGTGATAGGCTAGCGGGAGTGTATGAGCAGTTCTTC

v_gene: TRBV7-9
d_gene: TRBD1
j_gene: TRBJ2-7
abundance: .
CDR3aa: CASSLAAGGYEQYF
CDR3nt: TGTGCCAGCAGCTTAGCGGCAGGGGGCTACGAGCAGTACTTC

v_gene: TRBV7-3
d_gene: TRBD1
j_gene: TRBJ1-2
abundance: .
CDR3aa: CASSPRPADRGLGYTF
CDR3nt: TGTGCCAGCAGCCCAAGACCAGCGGACAGGGGGCTTGGCTACACCTTC

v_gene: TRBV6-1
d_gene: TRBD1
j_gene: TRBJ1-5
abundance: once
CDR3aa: CATLQGAQPQHF
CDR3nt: TGTGCCACCCTCCAGGGGGCTCAGCCCCAGCATTTT

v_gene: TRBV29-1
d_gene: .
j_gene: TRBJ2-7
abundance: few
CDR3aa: CSVGRQTYEQYF
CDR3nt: TGCAGCGTTGGTCGTCAGACCTACGAGCAGTACTTC

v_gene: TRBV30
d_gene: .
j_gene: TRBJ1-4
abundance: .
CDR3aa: CAWIGRAGEKLFF
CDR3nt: TGTGCCTGGATTGGCAGGGCGGGAGAAAAACTGTTTTTT

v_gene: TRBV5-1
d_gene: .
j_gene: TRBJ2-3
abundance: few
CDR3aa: CASSLPGLTVDTQYF
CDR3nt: TGCGCCAGCAGCTTACCGGGACTTACCGTGGATACGCAGTATTTT

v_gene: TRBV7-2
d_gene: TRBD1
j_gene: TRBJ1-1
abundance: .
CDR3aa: CASSQDRGLVNTEAFF
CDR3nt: TGTGCCAGCAGCCAGGACAGGGGGCTTGTGAACACTGAAGCTTTCTTT

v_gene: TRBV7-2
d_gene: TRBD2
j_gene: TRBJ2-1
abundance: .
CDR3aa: CASSSGLAGVKEQFF
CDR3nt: TGTGCCAGCAGCTCGGGACTAGCGGGAGTCAAGGAGCAGTTCTTC

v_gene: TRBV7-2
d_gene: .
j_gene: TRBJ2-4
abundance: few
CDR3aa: CASSLRRSEGIQYF
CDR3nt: TGTGCCAGCAGCTTAAGGAGGTCAGAGGGCATTCAGTACTTC

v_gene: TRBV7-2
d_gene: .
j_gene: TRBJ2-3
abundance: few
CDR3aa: CASSLSGGYDTQYF
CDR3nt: TGTGCCAGCAGCTTATCCGGCGGTTACGATACGCAGTATTTT

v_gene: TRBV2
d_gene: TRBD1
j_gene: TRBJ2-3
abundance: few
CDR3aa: CASSEEGTATDTQYF
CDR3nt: TGTGCCAGCAGTGAAGAGGGGACAGCCACAGATACGCAGTATTTT

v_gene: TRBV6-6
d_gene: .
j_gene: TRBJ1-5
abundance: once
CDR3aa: CASSYSHPNQPQHF
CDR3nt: TGTGCCAGCAGTTATAGTCATCCCAATCAGCCCCAGCATTTT

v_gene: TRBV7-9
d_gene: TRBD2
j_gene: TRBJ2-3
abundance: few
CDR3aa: CASSLSPGLGVDTQYF
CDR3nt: TGTGCCAGCAGCTTATCGCCGGGACTAGGTGTGGATACGCAGTATTTT

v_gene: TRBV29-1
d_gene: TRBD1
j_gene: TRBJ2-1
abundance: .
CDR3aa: CSGGAGTGRYNEQFF
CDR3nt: TGCAGCGGGGGAGCCGGGACAGGGCGTTACAATGAGCAGTTCTTC

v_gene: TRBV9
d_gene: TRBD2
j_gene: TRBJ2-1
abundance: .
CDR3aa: CASSARTSGRVGEQFF
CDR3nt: TGTGCCAGCAGCGCCAGGACTAGCGGGAGAGTAGGTGAGCAGTTCTTC

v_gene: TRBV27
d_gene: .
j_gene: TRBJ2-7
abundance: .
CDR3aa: CASRPRTPTYEQYF
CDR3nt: TGTGCCAGCAGACCCAGGACACCTACCTACGAGCAGTACTTC

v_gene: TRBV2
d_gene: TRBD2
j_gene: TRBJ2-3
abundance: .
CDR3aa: CASQLAGGPDTQYF
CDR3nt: TGTGCCAGCCAACTAGCGGGAGGCCCAGATACGCAGTATTTT

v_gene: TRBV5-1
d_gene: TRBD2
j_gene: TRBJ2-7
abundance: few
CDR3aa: CASSMTSTIYEQYF
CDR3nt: TGCGCCAGCAGCATGACTAGCACGATCTACGAGCAGTACTTC

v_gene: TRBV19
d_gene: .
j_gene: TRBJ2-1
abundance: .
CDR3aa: CASSKPGGGGDEQFF
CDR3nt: TGTGCCAGTAGTAAGCCGGGTGGAGGCGGCGATGAGCAGTTCTTC

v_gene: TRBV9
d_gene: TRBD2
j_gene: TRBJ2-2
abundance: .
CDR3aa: CASSLGAGASSGELFF
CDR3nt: TGTGCCAGCAGCCTAGGCGCGGGAGCAAGCTCCGGGGAGCTGTTTTTT

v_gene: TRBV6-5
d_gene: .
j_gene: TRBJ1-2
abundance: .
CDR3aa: CASRLQGPVAYGYTF
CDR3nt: TGTGCCAGCAGACTACAGGGCCCAGTGGCCTATGGCTACACCTTC

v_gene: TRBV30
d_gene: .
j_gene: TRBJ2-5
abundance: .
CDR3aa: CAWSRGPETQYF
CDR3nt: TGTGCCTGGAGCAGGGGTCCAGAGACCCAGTACTTC

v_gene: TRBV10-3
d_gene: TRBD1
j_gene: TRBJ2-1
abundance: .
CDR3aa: CAISERQGYNEQFF
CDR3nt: TGTGCCATCAGTGAGCGACAGGGATACAATGAGCAGTTCTTC

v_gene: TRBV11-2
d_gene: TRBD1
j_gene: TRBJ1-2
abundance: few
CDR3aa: CASRHRGNYGYTF
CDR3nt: TGTGCCAGCAGACACAGGGGTAACTATGGCTACACCTTC

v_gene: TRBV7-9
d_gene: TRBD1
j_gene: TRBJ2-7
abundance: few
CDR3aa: CASSPGQGYEQYF
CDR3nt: TGTGCCAGCAGTCCTGGACAGGGCTACGAGCAGTACTTC

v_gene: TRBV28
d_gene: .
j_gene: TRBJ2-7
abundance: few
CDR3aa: CASSLPTGIYEQYF
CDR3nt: TGTGCCAGCAGTTTACCTACAGGGATCTACGAGCAGTACTTC

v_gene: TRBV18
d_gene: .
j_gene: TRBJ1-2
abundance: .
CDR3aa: CASRTPGADGYTF
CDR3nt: TGTGCCAGCCGTACGCCAGGGGCAGATGGCTACACCTTC

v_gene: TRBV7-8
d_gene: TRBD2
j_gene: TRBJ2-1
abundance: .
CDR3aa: CASSLGLGTSGSDEQFF
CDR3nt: TGTGCCAGCAGCTTAGGTTTGGGGACTAGCGGGAGTGATGAGCAGTTCTTC

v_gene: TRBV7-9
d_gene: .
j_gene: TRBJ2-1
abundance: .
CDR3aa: CASSLVQRRSNEQFF
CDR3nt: TGTGCCAGCAGCTTAGTTCAGCGGAGATCCAATGAGCAGTTCTTC

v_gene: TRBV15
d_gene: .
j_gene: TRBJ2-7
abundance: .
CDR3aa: CATSRDQWESYEQYF
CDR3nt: TGTGCCACCAGCAGAGATCAGTGGGAGAGCTACGAGCAGTACTTC

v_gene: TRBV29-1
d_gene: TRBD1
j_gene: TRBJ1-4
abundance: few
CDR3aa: CSVLQGAQNEKLFF
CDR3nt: TGCAGCGTTCTCCAGGGGGCCCAGAATGAAAAACTGTTTTTT

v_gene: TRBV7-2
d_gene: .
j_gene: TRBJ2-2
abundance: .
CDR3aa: CASSLASGFRAGELFF
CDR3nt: TGTGCCAGCAGCTTAGCTTCGGGATTCCGGGCCGGGGAGCTGTTTTTT

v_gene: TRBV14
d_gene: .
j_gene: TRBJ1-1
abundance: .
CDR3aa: CASSLPGGTEAFF
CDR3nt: TGTGCCAGCAGCCTCCCGGGAGGCACTGAAGCTTTCTTT

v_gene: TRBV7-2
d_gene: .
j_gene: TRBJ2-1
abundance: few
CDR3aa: CASSLARRPRSYNEQFF
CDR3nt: TGTGCCAGCAGCTTAGCGAGGCGACCTCGCTCCTACAATGAGCAGTTCTTC

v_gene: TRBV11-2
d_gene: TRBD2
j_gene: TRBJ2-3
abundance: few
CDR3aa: CASSRLAGALDTQYF
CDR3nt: TGTGCCAGCAGCCGACTAGCGGGAGCGCTGGATACGCAGTATTTT

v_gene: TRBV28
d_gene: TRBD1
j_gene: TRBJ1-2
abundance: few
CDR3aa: CASSPGTGGYGYTF
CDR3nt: TGTGCCAGCAGTCCCGGGACAGGGGGCTATGGCTACACCTTC

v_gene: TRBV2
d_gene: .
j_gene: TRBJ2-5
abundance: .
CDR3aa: CASHRDQETQYF
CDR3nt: TGTGCCAGCCACAGGGACCAAGAGACCCAGTACTTC

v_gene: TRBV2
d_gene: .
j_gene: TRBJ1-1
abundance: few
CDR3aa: CASSEAPGTVSEAFF
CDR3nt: TGTGCCAGCAGTGAAGCGCCAGGGACTGTGTCTGAAGCTTTCTTT

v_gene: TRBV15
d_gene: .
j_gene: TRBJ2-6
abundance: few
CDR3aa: CATSRDSATSGANVLTF
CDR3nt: TGTGCCACCAGCAGAGATAGCGCCACCTCTGGGGCCAACGTCCTGACTTTC

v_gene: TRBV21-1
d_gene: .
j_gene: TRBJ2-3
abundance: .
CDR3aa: CASIPATGADTQYF
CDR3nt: TGTGCCAGCATCCCGGCGACCGGGGCAGATACGCAGTATTTT

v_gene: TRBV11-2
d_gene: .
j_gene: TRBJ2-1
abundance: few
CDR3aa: CASSRRDFTYNEQFF
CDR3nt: TGTGCCAGCAGCAGGCGGGATTTTACCTACAATGAGCAGTTCTTC

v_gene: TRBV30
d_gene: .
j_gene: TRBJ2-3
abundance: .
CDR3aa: CAWSVRGSRDTQYF
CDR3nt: TGTGCCTGGAGTGTCAGGGGATCCCGGGATACGCAGTATTTT

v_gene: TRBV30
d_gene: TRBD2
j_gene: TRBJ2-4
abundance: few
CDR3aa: CAWSTGTSGKNIQYF
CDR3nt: TGTGCCTGGAGTACCGGGACTAGCGGAAAAAACATTCAGTACTTC

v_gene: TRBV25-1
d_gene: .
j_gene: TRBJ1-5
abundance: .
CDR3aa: CASTPSWGVGWPQHF
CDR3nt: TGTGCCAGCACCCCAAGTTGGGGGGTAGGTTGGCCCCAGCATTTT

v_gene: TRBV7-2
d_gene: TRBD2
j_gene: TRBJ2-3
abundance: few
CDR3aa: CASSLVRTSGRRVDTQYF
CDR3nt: TGTGCCAGCAGCTTAGTTCGGACTAGCGGGAGGAGAGTGGATACGCAGTATTTT

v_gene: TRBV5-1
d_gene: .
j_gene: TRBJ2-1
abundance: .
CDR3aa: CASSATRRDIDEQFF
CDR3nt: TGCGCCAGCAGCGCCACTCGCAGGGATATCGATGAGCAGTTCTTC

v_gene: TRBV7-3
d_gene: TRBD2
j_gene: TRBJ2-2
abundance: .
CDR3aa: CASSFRLAPSGELFF
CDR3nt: TGTGCCAGCAGCTTCCGACTAGCTCCCTCCGGGGAGCTGTTTTTT